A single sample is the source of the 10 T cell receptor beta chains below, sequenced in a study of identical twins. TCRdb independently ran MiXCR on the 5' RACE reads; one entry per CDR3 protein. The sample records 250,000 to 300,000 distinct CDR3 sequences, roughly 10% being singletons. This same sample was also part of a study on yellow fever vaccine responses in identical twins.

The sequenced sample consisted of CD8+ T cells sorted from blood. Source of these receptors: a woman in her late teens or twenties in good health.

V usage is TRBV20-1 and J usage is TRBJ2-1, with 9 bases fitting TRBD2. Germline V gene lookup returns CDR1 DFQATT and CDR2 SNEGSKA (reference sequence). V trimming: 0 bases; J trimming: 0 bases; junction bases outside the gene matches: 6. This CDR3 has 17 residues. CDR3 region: CSAREAGGPSSYNEQFF. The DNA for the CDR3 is TGCAGTGCTAGAGAAGCGGGGGGCCCCAGCTCCTACAATGAGCAGTTCTTC.

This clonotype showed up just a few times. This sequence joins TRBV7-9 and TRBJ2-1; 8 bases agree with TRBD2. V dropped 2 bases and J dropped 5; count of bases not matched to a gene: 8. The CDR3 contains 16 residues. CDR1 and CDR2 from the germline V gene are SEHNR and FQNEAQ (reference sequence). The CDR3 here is CASSLPSGGINNEQFF. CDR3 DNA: TGTGCCAGCAGCTTACCAAGCGGGGGTATCAACAATGAGCAGTTCTTC.

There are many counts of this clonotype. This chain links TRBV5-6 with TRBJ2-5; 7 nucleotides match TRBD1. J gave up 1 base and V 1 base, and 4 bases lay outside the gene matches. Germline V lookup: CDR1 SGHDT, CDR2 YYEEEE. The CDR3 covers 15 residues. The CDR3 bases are TGTGCCAGCAGCTTGATCCGGGACAGCCAAGAGACCCAGTACTTC. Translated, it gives CASSLIRDSQETQYF.

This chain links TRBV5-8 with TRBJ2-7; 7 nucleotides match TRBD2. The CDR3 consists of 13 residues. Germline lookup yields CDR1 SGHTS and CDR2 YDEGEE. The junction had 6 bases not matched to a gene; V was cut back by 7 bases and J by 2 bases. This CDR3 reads CASRPGGAYEQYF. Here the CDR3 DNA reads TGTGCCAGCCGCCCGGGGGGTGCCTACGAGCAGTACTTC.

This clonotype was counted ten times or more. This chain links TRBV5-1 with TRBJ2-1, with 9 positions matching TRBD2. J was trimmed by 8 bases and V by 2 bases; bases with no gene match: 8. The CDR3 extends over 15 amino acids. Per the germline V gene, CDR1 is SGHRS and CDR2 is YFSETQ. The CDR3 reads CASSLSASGRYEQFF. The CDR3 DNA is TGCGCCAGCAGCTTATCGGCGAGCGGGAGGTATGAGCAGTTCTTC.

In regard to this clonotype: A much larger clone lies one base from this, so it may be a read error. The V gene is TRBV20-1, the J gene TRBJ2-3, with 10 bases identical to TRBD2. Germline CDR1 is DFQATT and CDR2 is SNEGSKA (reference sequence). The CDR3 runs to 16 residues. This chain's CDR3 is CCARDRLAGDADTQYF. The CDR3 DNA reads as TGCTGTGCTAGAGATAGGCTAGCGGGAGATGCAGATACGCAGTATTTT.

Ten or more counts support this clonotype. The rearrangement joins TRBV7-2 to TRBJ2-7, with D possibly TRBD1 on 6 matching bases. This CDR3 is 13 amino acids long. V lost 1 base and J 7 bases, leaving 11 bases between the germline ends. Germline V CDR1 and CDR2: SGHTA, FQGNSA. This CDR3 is CASSLGIQGEQYF. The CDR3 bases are TGTGCCAGCAGCTTAGGGATTCAGGGGGAGCAGTACTTC.

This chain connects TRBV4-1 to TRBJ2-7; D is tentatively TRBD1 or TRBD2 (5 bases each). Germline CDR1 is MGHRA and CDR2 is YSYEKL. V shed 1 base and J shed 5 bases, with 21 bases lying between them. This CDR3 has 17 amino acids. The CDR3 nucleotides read TGCGCCAGCAGCCAAGCACGAGGGGAACAGCCCCTAGACGAGCAGTACTTC. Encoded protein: CASSQARGEQPLDEQYF.

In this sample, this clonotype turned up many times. This CDR3 is CSVQGTSGRGNEQFF. In DNA, the CDR3 is TGCAGCGTGCAAGGGACTAGCGGGAGGGGGAATGAGCAGTTCTTC. V gene TRBV29-1 combines with J gene TRBJ2-1, with TRBD2 matching 16 bases. The CDR3 length is 15 residues. Germline CDR1 reads SQVTM; CDR2 reads ANQGSEA. V lost 6 bases and J lost 7; bases outside the gene matches: 6.

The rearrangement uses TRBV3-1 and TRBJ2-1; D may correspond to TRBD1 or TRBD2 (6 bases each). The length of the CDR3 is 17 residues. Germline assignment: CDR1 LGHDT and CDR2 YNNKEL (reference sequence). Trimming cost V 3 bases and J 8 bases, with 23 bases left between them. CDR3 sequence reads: CASSQGAGLARGDEQFF. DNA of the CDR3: TGTGCCAGCAGCCAGGGGGCCGGTTTAGCGAGGGGGGATGAGCAGTTCTTC.